This T cell receptor beta chain was found in a study of blood T cell repertoires in COVID-19. The assay was immunoSEQ multiplex PCR, and TCRdb's table has in-frame clones only and misses some. The data contain a few hundred thousand clones, 85% to 90% of them singletons. Germline V gene lookup returns CDR1 SEHNR and CDR2 FQNEAQ (reference sequence). The V gene lost 5 bases and the J gene lost 4 bases, with 20 bases spanning the gap. The CDR3 has 16 residues. The receptor was derived from a woman aged 45-60 years who had recovered from COVID-19. The chain combines TRBV7-9 with TRBJ1-2; D uncertain. Sequencing was carried out using PBMCs or T cells enriched from blood (not recorded which). This chain's CDR3 is CASSIDWTDLSYGYTF. As DNA, the CDR3 is TGTGCCAGCAGCATAGACTGGACTGATCTTTCCTATGGCTACACCTTC.